This T cell receptor (beta chain) was recorded in a study of cytomegalovirus exposure and HLA in healthy donors (dated by TCRdb to 2016 to 2017). Regarding the study in general: According to an earlier analysis of 587 of the donors, about 190 million T cells yielded some 120 million unique TCR beta sequences and roughly 280 Gb of sequence data. An early release that covered about 600 HLA-typed donors contained approximately 320 gigabases of sequencing data and 75 million to 100 million unique TCR sequences. Among the roughly 410 genotyped donors, around 79% belonged to the genetic ancestry cluster associated with self-reported Caucasian donors. The aim of the study was to test whether cataloging public T cell receptors could identify signatures of past pathogen exposure. The T cell repertoires of around 730 subjects were profiled by immunosequencing and related to cytomegalovirus serostatus. Besides the first cohort of 550 to 750 subjects, a separate validation cohort made up of 90 to 150 different subjects was used. High-throughput TCR immunosequencing, statistical association of individual TCRs with disease status, and machine learning were combined to predict cytomegalovirus infection status. A later analysis re-analyzed previously published TCR beta repertoires from roughly 690 donors and added high-resolution HLA genotyping to study TCR occurrence patterns. In the later analysis, no new phenotypic data were used to find candidate immune exposures; instead, reliance was placed on TCR beta sequences and their occurrence across donors. In an earlier analysis of 550 to 700 of the donors, high-throughput TCR beta sequencing was used to judge whether each TCR beta V gene segment behaved as functional or pseudogenic. Alongside the repertoire data, information on donor age, sex, ethnicity and CMV serostatus was compiled. In a later genetic analysis, genome-wide SNP genotypes for about three fifths of the roughly 670 donors were used, and that subset was treated as a discovery cohort. All discovery cohort repertoires had been generated on a single sequencing platform. Both class I and class II loci were covered by HLA typing, at four-digit resolution. Typing coverage varied by locus: roughly 620-640 donors for A, B, C, DRB1 and DQB1; approximately 520 for DQA1; more than 600 for DPA1; approximately 470 for DPB1. Roughly 5 DR-DQ haplotypes were handled as single units for association and clustering because linkage in the cohort was strong. Across 398 genotyped donors of the cohort, an average of about 250,000 unique TCR beta nucleotide sequences per donor were sequenced, and roughly a sixth of those sequences were non-productive.

The receptor library was made with the immunoSEQ multiplex PCR assay. A mixture of 60 forward primers for TCR Vbeta segments and 13 reverse primers for TCR Jbeta segments was used in the multiplex PCR. The CDR3 region of rearranged TCR beta genes was amplified from genomic DNA by a multiplex PCR assay. The Illumina HiSeq System was used to sequence the amplified TCR beta libraries as 87-base-pair reads. In the source study's methods: A later analysis tallied some 79 million unique TCR beta chains across the 666 repertoires, and around 12 million of those chains were shared by two or more donors. A nearest-neighbor algorithm error-corrected the raw reads and collapsed the reads into unique sequences, merging closely related sequences to remove PCR and sequencing errors. Alignment of CDR3 sequences to IMGT reference sequences was used to assign V, D and J gene segments. For a sequence to be retained, at least a six-nucleotide match to both a V gene segment and a J gene segment was required. A rearrangement was called productive if the CDR3 had no stop codons and remained in frame with V and J, and every other rearrangement was called non-productive. Following IMGT convention, CDR3 was defined as the stretch from the second conserved V-encoded cysteine up to the conserved J-encoded phenylalanine. The earlier analysis of about 620 of the donors excluded sequences that lacked an unambiguous match to a single V gene segment. An earlier analysis of fewer than 650 of the donors classified V segments as functional when productive rearrangements were above 56.7% and as segregating when the standard deviation between donors was above 5%. To diagnose cytomegalovirus status from the catalog of TCR beta chain sequences, a statistical classification framework was built. In a later analysis, TCR nucleotide sequences were compared against IMGT/GENE-DB human TR gene sequences so that V and J genes could be assigned. The TCRdist pipeline was used in a later analysis to assign CDR3 sequences and most-parsimonious VDJ recombination scenarios. In a later analysis, each TCR beta chain was defined by its CDR3 amino acid sequence together with its V-gene family, and reads lacking a unique V-gene family were excluded. To address suspected cross-contamination and a sequencing artifact, a later analysis removed around 600 highly shared, low-generation-probability nucleotide sequences. For each public chain, a later analysis derived a clonal expansion index from normalized ranks of inferred template counts within each repertoire. In a later analysis, generation probabilities were computed with a VDJ recombination model fitted to out-of-frame rearrangements, and the resulting probabilities were checked against IGoR. Hypergeometric tests were used in a later analysis to score TCR-TCR, TCR-HLA and TCR-CMV co-occurrence, with a repertoire-size bias correction applied to the TCR pairs. To estimate false discovery rates, a later analysis permuted the HLA or CMV assignments 20 times. In a later analysis, co-occurring TCRs were grouped using DBSCAN, with TCRdist sequence similarity added in when clustering inside HLA-allele-positive subsets. Repertoires with fewer than 30,000 or more than 120,000 public chains, plus five repertoires with anomalous nucleotide sharing, were excluded from co-occurrence clustering. TCRdb took this table from immuneACCESS and kept in-frame rearrangements with V and J called. Such tables lack part of the clones; where checked against another copy, unresolved V genes explain under half of the gap, and the rest is unexplained. V and J calls and clone size follow that table, whereas D and trimming were derived from the DNA. This sample has some 150,000 clones in its table, and approximately 85% of those were observed once. The ten biggest clones cover approximately 6% of the sample.

General findings and caveats noted by the study authors: Correlated functional status among segregating V segments might be attributable to linkage disequilibrium, but an unknown experimental factor could not be ruled out. According to a later analysis, TCR association rates differed among HLA loci, with DRB1 alleles showing the most associated TCRs and HLA-C alleles showing the fewest. Compared with the approximately 600-donor mean, donors in an Asian-associated ancestry cluster had fewer N-insertions in productive TCRs, according to a later genetic analysis. The authors suggested that the approach could potentially be generalized to other disease states and immunological phenotypes. In both the original and validation cohorts, the classifier was reported to diagnose cytomegalovirus status with high specificity and sensitivity. In the study, around 160 TCR beta chains were listed as associated with cytomegalovirus. The sequencing pipeline was judged likely to have produced a cluster of highly shared sequence variants as a technical artifact. Seventeen rarely observed V segments, including chromosome 9 orphons, were excluded from the earlier analysis of approximately 600 of the donors because counts were too low. In an earlier analysis of a few hundred of the donors, most TCR beta V segments were observed in productive rearrangements about 90% or about 30% of the time, broadly matching IMGT annotations. An association between a missense DCLRE1C variant and V-gene and J-gene trimming of TCR beta chains was found in a later genetic analysis and replicated in an independent cohort. When HLA alleles, especially DR and DQ, strongly co-occurred, attributing TCR associations to individual alleles was difficult. Compared with equally common non-associated chains, HLA-associated TCR beta chains in a later analysis were more clonally expanded and had lower generation probabilities. The only immune exposure information available for the cohort was CMV serostatus. Only TCR beta chains were sequenced in this cohort, and the absence of alpha or paired-chain data limited detectable features. HLA typing was unavailable for some donors at each locus, so association tests used only the typed subset. In vitro tests confirmed that a few of the cytomegalovirus-associated TCR beta chains recognize cytomegalovirus antigens. Because the 87-base-pair reads could not distinguish some IMGT-functional V segments, including TRBV6-2 and TRBV6-3, those segments were excluded. Most TCR sequences were observed very rarely across donors, whereas some public TCRs were present in many individuals. A further reported finding was that TCR beta sequences accurately predicted the HLA-A and HLA-B alleles for most subjects in the first cohort. In a later analysis, most CMV-associated TCR beta chains were found to appear HLA-restricted, with HLA associations seemingly driven largely by CMV exposure. Sequencing depth was assumed to be roughly uniform across donors in the presence/absence analyses, though that assumption may not hold. A later analysis associated around 16,000 TCR beta sequences with specific HLA alleles at a false discovery rate of 0.05. Several of the top co-occurrence clusters appeared to be linked to parvovirus B19, influenza, CMV and Epstein-Barr virus, according to a later analysis.

Of note for this clone: The clone's antigen remains unknown. No much larger clone exists at a distance of one base, and base qualities are not known.

The cohort comprised 666 healthy bone marrow donors. At the time of sampling, all cohort members were nominally healthy, though unrecorded immune exposures were likely present. The donor tested CMV seropositive and was one of the 289 seropositive cohort members. Every donor gave a peripheral blood sample, and the peripheral blood mononuclear cells from that sample were used for TCR beta sequencing. The Qiagen DNeasy Blood Extraction Kit was used to extract genomic DNA from the blood cell samples. The germline V and J ends show losses of 3 bases and 5 bases respectively, and no gene match explains 4 bases of the junction. From the cysteine up to the phenylalanine, the CDR3 has a length of 14 residues. The entry retains the CDR3 DNA only, 42 bases that are in frame from base 1. As encoded in the germline V gene (reference sequence), CDR1 is SGHKS while CDR2 is YYEKEE.

The receptor chain draws on TRBV5-5 and TRBJ1-1, with TRBD1 matching 10 junction bases. The receptor's source is a man aged 45 to 65 in good health and CMV-seropositive. Sample: PBMCs. The CDR3 in this case is CASSYQDRGTEAFF. The nucleotide sequence reads as follows: TGTGCCAGCAGCTACCAGGACAGGGGGACTGAAGCTTTCTTT. The full variable domain, completed from the reference TRBV5-5 and TRBJ1-1 proteins outside the CDR3, reads DAGVTQSPTHLIKTRGQQVTLRCSPISGHKSVSWYQQVLGQGPQFIFQYYEKEERGRGNFPDRFSARQFPNYSSELNVNALLLGDSALYLCASSYQDRGTEAFFGQGTRLTVV.